Listed here are 25 T cell receptor beta chains from one sample, sequenced in a study of blood T cell repertoires in COVID-19. Sequencing used immunoSEQ multiplex PCR; TCRdb keeps in-frame clones, though not all of them. The table records under 150,000 clones, 70% to 90% of them present only once. What was sequenced was peripheral blood. Receptor source: a man aged 35 to 55 with acute or convalescent COVID-19.

The V call is TRBV7-6, the J call TRBJ2-7; D call uncertain. V was shortened by 4 bases and J by 2 bases, with 3 bases between the two germline ends. CDR3 length: 11 residues. From germline, CDR1 is SGHVS and CDR2 FNYEAQ. The CDR3 protein is CASSSTYEQYF. CDR3 coding DNA: TGTGCCAGCAGCTCCACCTACGAGCAGTACTTC.

The V gene is TRBV7-9, the J gene TRBJ1-2, with 9 nucleotides matching TRBD1. The CDR3 sequence is 14 residues long. The V segment lost 4 bases and the J segment 5 bases; nucleotides outside the gene matches: 5. From germline, CDR1 is SEHNR and CDR2 FQNEAQ (reference sequence). The CDR3 here is CASSSGTGKYGYTF. DNA of the CDR3: TGTGCCAGCAGCTCCGGGACAGGGAAATATGGCTACACCTTC.

The chain joins TRBV25-1 to TRBJ2-5, with D possibly being TRBD1 (5 bases). Deletions cut 1 base from V and 0 bases from J, with 9 bases between. CDR1 and CDR2 (germline): MGHDK, SYGVNS. This CDR3 comprises 15 residues. The CDR3 DNA follows: TGTGCCAGCAGTGAATTAGTGACAGACCAAGAGACCCAGTACTTC. This sequence encodes CASSELVTDQETQYF.

The CDR3 nucleotides are TGTGCCATCAGTGGGGCGACAGATACGCAGTATTTT. Translation: CAISGATDTQYF. The V and J genes are TRBV10-3 and TRBJ2-3; D is unclear. The CDR3 loop spans 12 amino acids. CDR1 and CDR2 (germline): ENHRY, SYGVKD. Trimming stripped 4 bases from V and 3 bases from J, with 5 bases between.

This clone was observed a single time. The V and J genes are TRBV11-2 and TRBJ2-1; 9 nucleotides match TRBD2. This CDR3 has 16 amino acids. Germline V CDR1 and CDR2: SGHAT, FQNNGV. V lost 1 base, J lost 4 bases, and 5 bases stayed unmatched. In nucleotides, the CDR3 is TGTGCCAGCAGCTTAGCCCCAGCGGGGGGATACAATGAGCAGTTCTTC. Translated: CASSLAPAGGYNEQFF.

The chain uses TRBV4-2 and TRBJ2-2, with a possible D match to TRBD2 (6 bases). The CDR3 has 14 residues. Per the germline V gene, CDR1 is LGHNA and CDR2 is YNFKEQ. The V end lost 0 bases, the J end lost 6 bases, and 8 bases lay between the germline ends. CDR3 DNA: TGTGCCAGCAGCCAAGAGCGGGGTTCCGGGGAGCTGTTTTTT. Translation: CASSQERGSGELFF.

The V and J genes are TRBV7-2 and TRBJ1-4; D is undetermined. This CDR3 is 17 amino acids long. CDR1 and CDR2 from the germline V gene are SGHTA and FQGNSA. V lost 1 base and J lost 0, with 12 bases in between. CDR3 protein: CASSLGPTVATNEKLFF. Here the CDR3 DNA reads TGTGCCAGCAGCTTAGGCCCCACAGTCGCAACTAATGAAAAACTGTTTTTT.

The V gene is TRBV19, the J gene TRBJ1-6, with D possibly TRBD1 on 6 matching bases. The CDR3 is made up of 13 amino acids. Between the trimmed V and J ends, which lost 10 bases and 7 bases, there was a span of 14 bases. The V gene's germline CDR1 is LNHDA and CDR2 SQIVND (reference sequence). CDR3 coding DNA: TGTGCCACCACGCAGGGGACCAATTCACCCCTCCACTTT. Translated: CATTQGTNSPLHF.

The chain employs TRBV6-1 and TRBJ1-4, with D perhaps matching TRBD1 (6 bases). Per germline, CDR1 MNHNS and CDR2 SASEGT. V lost 2 bases and J 7 bases, leaving 14 bases between the germline ends. The CDR3 sequence is 15 residues long. The CDR3 reads CASSELGGISEKLFF. The CDR3 DNA is TGTGCCAGCAGTGAACTAGGGGGAATAAGTGAAAAACTGTTTTTT.

CDR3 nucleotides: TGTGCCAGCGGGTGGGAGGAGGCCGAGCAGTACTTC. The encoded protein is CASGWEEAEQYF. This sequence joins TRBV27 and TRBJ2-7; weak D call: TRBD2 (6 bases). Trimming took off 8 bases at V and 6 bases at J, with 14 bases between the two ends. The germline CDR1 and CDR2 sequences are MNHEY and SMNVEV (reference sequence). The CDR3 spans 12 residues.

The chain uses TRBV27 and TRBJ1-5; 11 nucleotides line up with TRBD1. Trimming cost V 5 bases and J 6 bases; bases outside gene matches: 3. This CDR3 comprises 14 residues. Germline CDR1 reads MNHEY; CDR2 reads SMNVEV (reference sequence). The CDR3 reads CASSTGTGGQPQHF. CDR3 sequence (DNA): TGTGCCAGCAGTACCGGGACAGGGGGTCAGCCCCAGCATTTT.

For this clone: Other DNA sequences in the same sample also yield this CDR3. This CDR3 is CASSQEGLAGGPLDTQYF. In nucleotides, the CDR3 is TGTGCCAGCAGCCAAGAGGGGTTAGCAGGGGGCCCCCTGGATACGCAGTATTTT. The rearrangement joins TRBV4-2 to TRBJ2-3; 8 bases fit TRBD1. Germline CDR1 reads LGHNA; CDR2 reads YNFKEQ. The CDR3 covers 18 residues. Trimming took 0 bases from V and 6 from J; bases not matched to a gene: 14.

The CDR3 is CASSYQGSPNQPQHF. DNA for the CDR3: TGTGCCAGCAGCTACCAGGGATCACCCAATCAGCCCCAGCATTTT. The chain employs TRBV5-5 and TRBJ1-5; the D gene is possibly TRBD1 (5 bases). From germline, CDR1 is SGHKS and CDR2 YYEKEE (reference sequence). Trimming removed 3 bases at V and 3 bases at J, with 13 bases between. CDR3 length: 15 residues.

This clone has only one observation. This sequence joins TRBV6-5 and TRBJ1-5, with 9 bases aligning to TRBD1. CDR1 and CDR2 from the germline V gene are MNHEY and SVGAGI. Trimming cost V 7 bases and J 2 bases; bases outside gene matches: 6. The CDR3 is made up of 15 amino acids. The CDR3 coding sequence is TGTGCCAGCAACCCATGGGACAGGGGCAATCAGCCCCAGCATTTT. It translates to CASNPWDRGNQPQHF.

V usage is TRBV18 and J usage is TRBJ1-1; TRBD1 is a possible D gene (6 bases). Germline CDR1 reads KGHSH; CDR2 reads LQKENI. The CDR3 is made up of 15 amino acids. V dropped 2 bases and J dropped 4 bases, with 14 bases sitting between them. CDR3 in amino acids: CASSPNGGGGTEAFF. CDR3 DNA sequence: TGTGCCAGCTCACCAAATGGGGGCGGGGGCACTGAAGCTTTCTTT.

This clone occurred once. The V call is TRBV4-1, the J call TRBJ1-1; TRBD1 matches at 11 bases. The J segment lost 2 bases and the V segment lost 1 base, leaving 0 bases of the junction unmatched. The germline V gene has CDR1 MGHRA and CDR2 YSYEKL. The CDR3 has 15 amino acids. The CDR3 DNA sequence: TGCGCCAGCAGCCAAGGGACAGGGGGCAACACTGAAGCTTTCTTT. Amino acids: CASSQGTGGNTEAFF.

As regards this clone: The sample contains more than one DNA sequence encoding this CDR3. The chain joins TRBV5-1 to TRBJ2-3; no clear D. The CDR3 is made up of 14 amino acids. Germline V CDR1 and CDR2: SGHRS, YFSETQ. V shed 1 base and J shed 2 bases, with 8 bases lying between them. The CDR3 sequence is CASSLSGSTDTQYF. CDR3 coding DNA: TGCGCCAGCAGCTTGTCAGGATCCACAGATACGCAGTATTTT.

This sequence joins TRBV11-2 and TRBJ2-1; maybe TRBD2 (5 bases). There are 19 residues in the CDR3. CDR1 is SGHAT and CDR2 is FQNNGV in the germline V gene. V dropped 1 base and J dropped 1 base, with 20 bases sitting between them. As DNA, the CDR3 is TGTGCCAGCAGCTTAGGGAGAGGGCGACGGGGTAGGTCCTACAATGAGCAGTTCTTC. This sequence encodes CASSLGRGRRGRSYNEQFF.

This chain joins TRBV3-1 (or the pseudogene TRBV3-2) and TRBJ1-6; D unresolved. Looked up from germline, CDR1 is LGHDT and CDR2 is YNNKEL (reference sequence). Trimming removed 1 base from V and 10 bases from J, with 11 bases in between. This CDR3 has 14 amino acids. As DNA, the CDR3 is TGTGCCAGCAGCCAAGTAATGTACAGATCACCCCTCCACTTT. This codes for CASSQVMYRSPLHF.

The genes are TRBV6-5 and TRBJ1-5, with D possibly being TRBD1 (6 bases). Germline CDR1 reads MNHEY; CDR2 reads SVGAGI. This CDR3 is built from 14 residues. V shed 8 bases and J shed 1 base, with 12 bases lying between them. This CDR3 is CASWTAYSNQPQHF. The CDR3 DNA follows: TGTGCCAGCTGGACAGCCTACAGCAATCAGCCCCAGCATTTT.

V and J are TRBV15 and TRBJ2-1; the match to TRBD1 covers 9 bases. CDR3 size: 16 residues. Looked up from germline, CDR1 is LNHNV and CDR2 is YYDKDF (reference sequence). Unmatched junction bases numbered 7, after V lost 3 bases and J lost 4 bases. CDR3 bases: TGTGCCACCAGCAGTCCGGGACAGGGAGTTTACAATGAGCAGTTCTTC. Translated: CATSSPGQGVYNEQFF.

J is TRBJ2-3 and V is TRBV9, with TRBD2 as a possible D gene (7 bases). There are 15 residues in the CDR3. Trimming cost V 2 bases and J 5 bases, with 15 bases left between them. Germline V gene sequence: CDR1 SGDLS, CDR2 YYNGEE. CDR3 sequence (DNA): TGTGCCAGCAGCGTGCGGGGGCTAACGGGAGATACGCAGTATTTT. It specifies CASSVRGLTGDTQYF.

The rearrangement links TRBV5-6 to TRBJ2-3; D unclear. The CDR3 covers 15 residues. The V gene's germline CDR1 is SGHDT and CDR2 YYEEEE. Trimming shortened V by 4 bases and J by 0 bases, and 12 bases separated the two germline ends. The CDR3 region has the DNA TGTGCCAGCAGCCCCGTTTGGCCTAGCACAGATACGCAGTATTTT. It yields the protein CASSPVWPSTDTQYF.

The chain has TRBV2 and TRBJ1-5, with D unclear. In germline, CDR1 is SNHLY, CDR2 FYNNEI. Trimming stripped 7 bases from V and 11 bases from J, with 21 bases between. This CDR3 is 14 amino acids long. In DNA form, the CDR3 reads TGTGCCAGCAAATTGAGGGCGCTCTTTACGACCCAGCATTTT. It encodes CASKLRALFTTQHF.

The rearrangement uses TRBV7-6 and TRBJ1-4; D ambiguous. Trimming removed 0 bases from V and 7 bases from J, with 12 bases in between. The CDR3 is 15 residues long. The germline gives CDR1 SGHVS, CDR2 FNYEAQ. The CDR3 is CASSLAPGFGEKLFF. CDR3 bases: TGTGCCAGCAGCTTAGCGCCGGGGTTCGGTGAAAAACTGTTTTTT.